The source of this T cell receptor (beta chain) is a study of blood T cell repertoires in COVID-19. Data came from immunoSEQ multiplex PCR; TCRdb stores just in-frame clones and leaves some out. The sample consists of about 220,000 clones, roughly four fifths of them appearing once. CDR3 length: 13 residues. Trimming shortened V by 3 bases and J by 1 base, and 6 bases separated the two germline ends. Germline loops: CDR1 SGHTA, CDR2 FQGTGA. The chain couples TRBV7-3 to TRBJ2-5; D perhaps matches TRBD1 (5 bases). Sample: PBMCs or T cells enriched from blood (not recorded which). The TCR sequence derives from a woman between 55 and 75 years old who had recovered from COVID-19. The CDR3 DNA sequence: TGTGCCAGCAGCTTGACAGCCCAAGAGACCCAGTACTTC. Its protein is CASSLTAQETQYF.